These T cell receptor beta chains were read from a single sample in a study of control samples from healthy donors and cancer patients. Profiling relied on immunoSEQ multiplex PCR, and the TCRdb table lists in-frame clones only, not all of them. The sample consists of about 77,000 clones, 80% to 95% of them appearing once. The sample consisted of blood. Every receptor here comes from a woman in her fifties or sixties in good health. Each CDR3 is given with its conserved first and last residue. D genes are given only for firm matches. Clone size is shown for a subset of rows, as once, few, many or a class of expanded clone.

DNA: TGTGCCAGCAGTACTCCCGGGACAGCTCTTTCGGAGCAGTACTTC
CDR3: CASSTPGTALSEQYF
V: TRBV27
J: TRBJ2-7
size: NA
D: TRBD1

DNA: TGCGCCAGCAGTCATATCCCTGGGGCTCTCGTCCTACGAGCGACTGCCTACGAGCAGTACTTC
CDR3: CASSHIPGALVLRATAYEQYF
V: TRBV23-1
J: TRBJ2-7
size: NA
D: NA

DNA: TGTGCCAGCAGTGAACAGGGACAGGGCTATGGCTACACCTTC
CDR3: CASSEQGQGYGYTF
V: TRBV2
J: TRBJ1-2
size: once
D: TRBD1

DNA: TGTGCCAGCACACCGGACAACAATCAGCCCCAGCATTTT
CDR3: CASTPDNNQPQHF
V: TRBV2
J: TRBJ1-5
size: NA
D: NA

DNA: TGTGCCAGCAGGCGTTCTGGAAACACCATATATTTT
CDR3: CASRRSGNTIYF
V: TRBV28
J: TRBJ1-3
size: NA
D: NA

DNA: TGCAGCGTTACACGGACTAGCGGGATAGACGAGCAGTACTTC
CDR3: CSVTRTSGIDEQYF
V: TRBV29-1
J: TRBJ2-7
size: NA
D: TRBD2

DNA: TGTGCCAGCAGCGTAGGGACTAGCGGGAGTTTGTCCTACGAGCAGTACTTC
CDR3: CASSVGTSGSLSYEQYF
V: TRBV9
J: TRBJ2-7
size: NA
D: TRBD2

DNA: TGTGCCAGCAGCCCACTTACAGGGAACTATGGCTACACCTTC
CDR3: CASSPLTGNYGYTF
V: TRBV3-1/TRBV3-2
J: TRBJ1-2
size: once
D: NA

DNA: TGTGCCAGCAGCTTGGATAGCGGGGGCTACAATGAGCAGTTCTTC
CDR3: CASSLDSGGYNEQFF
V: TRBV5-4
J: TRBJ2-1
size: NA
D: TRBD2

DNA: TGTGCCAGTAGGCCGAACAATAGCAATCAGCCCCAGCATTTT
CDR3: CASRPNNSNQPQHF
V: TRBV19
J: TRBJ1-5
size: NA
D: NA

DNA: TGCGCCAGCAGCCAAGATTTAGGGGGTTACAATGAGCAGTTCTTC
CDR3: CASSQDLGGYNEQFF
V: TRBV4-1
J: TRBJ2-1
size: NA
D: NA

DNA: TGTGCCAGCGGGACCGCGGGACAGGGGGGGGTGACCCAGTACTTC
CDR3: CASGTAGQGGVTQYF
V: TRBV28
J: TRBJ2-5
size: NA
D: TRBD1

DNA: TGTGCCAGCCAACAGGGGGCGGCCAACGTCCTGACTTTC
CDR3: CASQQGAANVLTF
V: TRBV2
J: TRBJ2-6
size: NA
D: TRBD1

DNA: TGCGCCAGCAGCTTCGAGGGGGCCGCATCCTACGAGCAGTACTTC
CDR3: CASSFEGAASYEQYF
V: TRBV5-1
J: TRBJ2-7
size: NA
D: TRBD1

DNA: TGTGCCAGCAGCTCCGGACTAGCGGGCCGGTCGGTTAGCGAGCAGTACTTC
CDR3: CASSSGLAGRSVSEQYF
V: TRBV7-2
J: TRBJ2-7
size: NA
D: TRBD2

DNA: TGTGCCAGCAGCCCTGGGATTTATGGAAGCAATCAGCCCCAGCATTTT
CDR3: CASSPGIYGSNQPQHF
V: TRBV7-6
J: TRBJ1-5
size: NA
D: NA

DNA: TGCAGCGCCAAGACGGATACTTATGGCTACACCTTC
CDR3: CSAKTDTYGYTF
V: TRBV29-1
J: TRBJ1-2
size: once
D: NA

DNA: TGTGCCAGCAGTCAAGGACAGGGGTACTATGGCTACACCTTC
CDR3: CASSQGQGYYGYTF
V: TRBV28
J: TRBJ1-2
size: NA
D: TRBD1

DNA: TGTGCCAGTAGTATCGGCGGGAGAGGGGTGTTCTTC
CDR3: CASSIGGRGVFF
V: TRBV19
J: TRBJ2-1
size: once
D: TRBD2

DNA: TGTGCCAGTCCCACCAGCGGATCCTACAATGAGCAGTTCTTC
CDR3: CASPTSGSYNEQFF
V: TRBV2
J: TRBJ2-1
size: NA
D: NA

DNA: TGTGCCAGCTCACCACCGAGTAGGGGGAACACTGAAGCTTTCTTT
CDR3: CASSPPSRGNTEAFF
V: TRBV18
J: TRBJ1-1
size: NA
D: NA

DNA: TGTGCCAGCAGCTTAGCCAGCGGGGCAGACACTGAAGCTTTCTTT
CDR3: CASSLASGADTEAFF
V: TRBV7-9
J: TRBJ1-1
size: NA
D: NA

DNA: TGTGCCAGCGGTGGGGGACAGGGGGGCCCCCAGCCCCAGCATTTT
CDR3: CASGGGQGGPQPQHF
V: TRBV28
J: TRBJ1-5
size: NA
D: TRBD1

DNA: TGTGCCACCAGTGACGGGGGGTCCTACGAGCAGTACTTC
CDR3: CATSDGGSYEQYF
V: TRBV24-1
J: TRBJ2-7
size: NA
D: TRBD2

DNA: TGTGCCAGCAGCTTAAGACAACAGGACAGGGCTATCAATGAGCAGTTCTTC
CDR3: CASSLRQQDRAINEQFF
V: TRBV13
J: TRBJ2-1
size: NA
D: TRBD1

DNA: TGCGCCAGCAGCTTGGGCGACAGGGGCTCAGAGCAGTACTTC
CDR3: CASSLGDRGSEQYF
V: TRBV5-1
J: TRBJ2-7
size: NA
D: TRBD1

DNA: TGCGCCAGCAGCTTGACAGATTTCGATGGCTACACCTTC
CDR3: CASSLTDFDGYTF
V: TRBV5-1
J: TRBJ1-2
size: few
D: NA

DNA: TGTGCCAGCAGTTTAAGATTAGGGGCGGCTTATGGCTACACCTTC
CDR3: CASSLRLGAAYGYTF
V: TRBV28
J: TRBJ1-2
size: NA
D: NA

DNA: TGTGCCAGCTCACCACCCCAACAGACGGCCCATGAAAAACTGTTTTTT
CDR3: CASSPPQQTAHEKLFF
V: TRBV18
J: TRBJ1-4
size: NA
D: NA

DNA: TGTGCCAGCAGCCGCAGAACAGAGAACACTGAAGCTTTCTTT
CDR3: CASSRRTENTEAFF
V: TRBV6-6
J: TRBJ1-1
size: once
D: NA

DNA: TGTGCCAGCAGCTTAGTTCCCAGGGAGGTTAGAACTGAAGCTTTCTTT
CDR3: CASSLVPREVRTEAFF
V: TRBV11-2
J: TRBJ1-1
size: NA
D: NA

DNA: TGTGCCAGCAGTTCTTTTCCGGGACAGGGCGTCTATGGCTACACCTTC
CDR3: CASSSFPGQGVYGYTF
V: TRBV6-5
J: TRBJ1-2
size: NA
D: TRBD1

DNA: TGTGCCAGCAGTCCCCTGAGACAGGGAAATGAAAAACTGTTTTTT
CDR3: CASSPLRQGNEKLFF
V: TRBV6-5
J: TRBJ1-4
size: NA
D: TRBD1

DNA: TGTGCCATCAGTGAGTCACTAGCGGGACAGGTATCGGTTTCTCGCGAGCAGTACTTC
CDR3: CAISESLAGQVSVSREQYF
V: TRBV10-3
J: TRBJ2-7
size: NA
D: TRBD2

DNA: TGTGCCTGGGACAGGGCCCGGACTAGCGGGGCCCGGGGGGAGCAGTACTTC
CDR3: CAWDRARTSGARGEQYF
V: TRBV30
J: TRBJ2-7
size: once
D: TRBD2

DNA: TGTGCCAGCAGCTTAGTGGTGCAGGGAAATTCACCCCTCCACTTT
CDR3: CASSLVVQGNSPLHF
V: TRBV7-2
J: TRBJ1-6
size: NA
D: NA

DNA: TGCAGCGTTGGTGCCCGGGATCAGCCCCAGCATTTT
CDR3: CSVGARDQPQHF
V: TRBV29-1
J: TRBJ1-5
size: NA
D: NA

DNA: TGTGCTAGTGGGTCCCGGACAGCAGCCGACCAAGAGACCCAGTACTTC
CDR3: CASGSRTAADQETQYF
V: TRBV12-5
J: TRBJ2-5
size: NA
D: NA

DNA: TGTGCCAGCAGTTTGGTTGGCTCTCGAGGGGGCACAGATACGCAGTATTTT
CDR3: CASSLVGSRGGTDTQYF
V: TRBV27
J: TRBJ2-3
size: NA
D: NA

DNA: TGCGCCAGCAGCCAGCGGGATCGAGTCGGTGAGCAGTTCTTC
CDR3: CASSQRDRVGEQFF
V: TRBV23-1
J: TRBJ2-1
size: NA
D: TRBD2

DNA: TGCGCCAGCAGCCAAGAACAACCCCGGGACTCGAAGTACTTC
CDR3: CASSQEQPRDSKYF
V: TRBV4-1
J: TRBJ2-5
size: NA
D: NA

DNA: TGTGCCAGCAGTTATGGGACAGGATCGAAAAAACTGTTTTTT
CDR3: CASSYGTGSKKLFF
V: TRBV6-5
J: TRBJ1-4
size: NA
D: TRBD1

DNA: TGTGCCATCAGTGAGTCGGGGCTAGCGGACAATGAGCAGTTCTTC
CDR3: CAISESGLADNEQFF
V: TRBV10-3
J: TRBJ2-1
size: NA
D: TRBD2

DNA: TGTGCCTGGAGATCTAGCGGAATCCAAGAGACCCAGTACTTC
CDR3: CAWRSSGIQETQYF
V: TRBV30
J: TRBJ2-5
size: NA
D: TRBD2